This T cell receptor beta chain was sequenced during a study of blood T cells in healthy people across ages. Samples each had at least 5 micrograms of total RNA extracted. This clonotype was picked up a small number of times. CDR3 size: 14 residues. Trimming took 5 bases from V and 6 from J, leaving 19 bases between them. From germline, CDR1 is DFQATT and CDR2 SNEGSKA (reference sequence). A second PCR, run for about 7 to 11 cycles, used a sample-barcoded 5' primer plus a J-beta primer mix. All cDNA molecules were each tagged by a template-switch adaptor with 12 random nucleotides. One entry per CDR3 protein results from TCRdb running MiXCR on the 5' RACE reads. Here the sample spans roughly 2 million distinct CDR3 sequences, roughly 49% being singletons.

The source is a woman in her 40s in good health. Sample: blood. The chain uses TRBV20-1 and TRBJ1-2; no clear D. The CDR3 nucleotides are TGCAGTGCTCCCACACCGGGTTTGATAGATGGCTACACCTTC. It codes for CSAPTPGLIDGYTF.